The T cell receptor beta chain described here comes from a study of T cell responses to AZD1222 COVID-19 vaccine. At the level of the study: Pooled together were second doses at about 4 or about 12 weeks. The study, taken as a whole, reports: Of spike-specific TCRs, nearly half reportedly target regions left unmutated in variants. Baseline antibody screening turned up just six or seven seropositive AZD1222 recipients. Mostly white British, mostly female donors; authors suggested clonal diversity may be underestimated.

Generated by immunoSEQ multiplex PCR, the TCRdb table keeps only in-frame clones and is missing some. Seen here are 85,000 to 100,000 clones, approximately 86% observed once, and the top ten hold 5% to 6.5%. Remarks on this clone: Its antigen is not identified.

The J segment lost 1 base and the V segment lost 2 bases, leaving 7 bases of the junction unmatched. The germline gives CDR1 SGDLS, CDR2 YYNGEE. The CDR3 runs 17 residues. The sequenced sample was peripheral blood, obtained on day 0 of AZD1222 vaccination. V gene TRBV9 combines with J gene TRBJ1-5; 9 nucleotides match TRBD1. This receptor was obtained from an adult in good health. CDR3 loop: CASSVGDGTGSNQPQHF. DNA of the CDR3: TGTGCCAGCAGCGTGGGAGACGGGACAGGGAGCAATCAGCCCCAGCATTTT.